This T cell receptor beta chain emerged from a study of graft-versus-host responses after intestinal transplantation. Study background: After anti-thymocyte globulin induction, recipients took tacrolimus and steroids for three to four years.

Data came from immunoSEQ multiplex PCR; TCRdb stores just in-frame clones and leaves some out. The sample has some 85,000 clones, around nine tenths seen once. Comment on this clone: What it binds is unknown.

This CDR3 is 16 amino acids long. Germline V CDR1 and CDR2: LNHDA, SQIVND (reference sequence). The V and J ends lost 6 bases and 5 bases, in that order; junction bases with no gene match: 9. The rearrangement links TRBV19 to TRBJ2-2, with 10 nucleotides matching TRBD1. Sequencing was performed on unstimulated CD8+ T cells sorted from spleen or lymph node cells, taken before transplant. This receptor was obtained from a human donor who was the organ donor for an intestinal transplant. The CDR3 DNA follows: TGTGCCAGTAGAACAATCGGACAGGGGGTGACCGGGGAGCTGTTTTTT. This encodes CASRTIGQGVTGELFF.